The sequence of this T cell receptor (beta chain) was determined in a study of T-cell reconstitution after alpha-beta-depleted transplantation in children. Study observations and caveats: Newly made T cells mostly supplied T-cell counts and diversity one year after transplant. Diversity of TCRbeta at day 60 was high in some patients, arising from surviving recipient T cells and thymic progenitors. As was reported, about two months after transplant, alpha-beta T cells came from several hundred expanded graft clones.

V shed 4 bases, J shed 4 bases, and the junction held 4 bases outside the gene matches. This CDR3 has 16 amino acids. Germline CDR1 SGHRS, CDR2 YFSETQ. Ten or more counts support this clonotype. Its antigen is unidentified. Using unique molecular identifiers, the investigators prepared the TCRbeta library. TCRdb passed the PCR reads through MiXCR, listing each CDR3 protein once. Of roughly 200,000 distinct CDR3 sequences in the sample, around 7.7% are singletons; the top ten hold 35% to 40%. The receptor comes from a male patient under 10 years old who had a stem cell transplant for acute myeloid leukemia, so the T cells may come from the graft donor. This sample comprised PBMCs, mostly from graft donor cells, obtained 360 days after TCRalphabeta/CD19-depleted stem cell transplant. The rearrangement joins TRBV5-1 to TRBJ2-3, with TRBD2 matching 15 bases. CDR3 sequence reads: CASSGRTSGGADTQYF. The CDR3 nucleotides read TGCGCCAGCAGCGGACGGACTAGCGGGGGGGCAGATACGCAGTATTTT.